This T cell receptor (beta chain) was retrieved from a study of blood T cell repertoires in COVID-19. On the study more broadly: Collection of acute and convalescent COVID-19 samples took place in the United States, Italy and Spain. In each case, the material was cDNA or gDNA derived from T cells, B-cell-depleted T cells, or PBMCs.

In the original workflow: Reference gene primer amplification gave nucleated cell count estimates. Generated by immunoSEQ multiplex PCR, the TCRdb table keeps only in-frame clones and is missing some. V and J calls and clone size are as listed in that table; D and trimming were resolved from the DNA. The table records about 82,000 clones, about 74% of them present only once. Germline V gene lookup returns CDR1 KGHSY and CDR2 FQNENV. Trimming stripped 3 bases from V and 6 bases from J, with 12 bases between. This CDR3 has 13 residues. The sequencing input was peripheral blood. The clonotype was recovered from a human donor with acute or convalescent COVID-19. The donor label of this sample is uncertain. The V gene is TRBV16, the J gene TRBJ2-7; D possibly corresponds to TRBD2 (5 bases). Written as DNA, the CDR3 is TGTGCCAGCAGCCACCCGGACTGGAGCGAGCAGTACTTC. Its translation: CASSHPDWSEQYF.